The sequence of this TCR beta chain was determined in a study of blood T cell repertoires in COVID-19. Trimming cost V 6 bases and J 4 bases, with 18 bases left between them. Germline V CDR1 and CDR2: MDHEN, SYDVKM. This CDR3 comprises 15 residues. Original data processing: Reference gene primer amplification yielded estimated nucleated cell counts. Profiled with immunoSEQ multiplex PCR; TCRdb holds only in-frame clones, not every one. From that table come the V and J calls and clone size; the DNA was used to work out D and trimming. Found here are a few hundred thousand clones, around four fifths of them singletons; the top ten hold about 4%.

Specimen: peripheral blood. The sequence came from a woman aged 45-60 years with active or convalescent COVID-19. The chain joins TRBV28 to TRBJ1-2; a possible D gene is TRBD1 (6 bases). The CDR3 nucleotides read TGTGCCAGCAGCTACCCGGACAGATGGGTCTATGGCTACACCTTC. Translating gives CASSYPDRWVYGYTF.